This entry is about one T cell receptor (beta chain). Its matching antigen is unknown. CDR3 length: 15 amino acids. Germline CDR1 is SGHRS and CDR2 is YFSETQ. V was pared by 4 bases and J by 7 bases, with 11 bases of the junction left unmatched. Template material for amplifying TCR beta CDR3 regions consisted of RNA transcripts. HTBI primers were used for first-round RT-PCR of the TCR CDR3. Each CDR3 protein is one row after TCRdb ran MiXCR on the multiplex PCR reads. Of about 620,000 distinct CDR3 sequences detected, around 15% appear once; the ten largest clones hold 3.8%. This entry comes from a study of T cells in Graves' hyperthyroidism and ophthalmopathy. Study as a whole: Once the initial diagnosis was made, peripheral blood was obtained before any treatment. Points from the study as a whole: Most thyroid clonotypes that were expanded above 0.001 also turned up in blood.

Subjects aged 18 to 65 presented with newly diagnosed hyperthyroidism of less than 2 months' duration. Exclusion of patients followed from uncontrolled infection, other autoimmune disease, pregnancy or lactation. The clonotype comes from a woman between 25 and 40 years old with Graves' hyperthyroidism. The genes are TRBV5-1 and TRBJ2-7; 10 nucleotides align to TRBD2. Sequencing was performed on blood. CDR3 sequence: CASSPIFVAGGEQYF. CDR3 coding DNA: TGCGCCAGCAGCCCAATATTCGTAGCGGGAGGAGAGCAGTACTTC. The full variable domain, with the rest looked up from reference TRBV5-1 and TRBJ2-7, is KAGVTQTPRYLIKTRGQQVTLSCSPISGHRSVSWYQQTPGQGLQFLFEYFSETQRNKGNFPGRFSGRQFSNSRSEMNVSTLELGDSALYLCASSPIFVAGGEQYFGPGTRLTVT.